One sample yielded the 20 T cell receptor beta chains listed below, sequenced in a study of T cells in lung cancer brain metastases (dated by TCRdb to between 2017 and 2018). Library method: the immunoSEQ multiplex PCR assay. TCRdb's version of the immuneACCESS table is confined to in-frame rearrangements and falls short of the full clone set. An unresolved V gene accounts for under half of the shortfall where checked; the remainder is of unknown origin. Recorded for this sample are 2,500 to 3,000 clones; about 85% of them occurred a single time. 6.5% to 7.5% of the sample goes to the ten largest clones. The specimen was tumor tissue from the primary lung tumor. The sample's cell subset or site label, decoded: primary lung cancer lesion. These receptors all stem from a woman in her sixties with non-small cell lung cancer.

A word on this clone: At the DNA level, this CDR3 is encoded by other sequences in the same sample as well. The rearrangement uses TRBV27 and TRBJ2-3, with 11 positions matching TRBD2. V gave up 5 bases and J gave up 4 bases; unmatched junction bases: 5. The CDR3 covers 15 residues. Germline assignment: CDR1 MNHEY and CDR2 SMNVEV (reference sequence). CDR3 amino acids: CASSALAGGADTQYF. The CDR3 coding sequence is TGTGCCAGCAGTGCGCTAGCGGGGGGCGCAGATACGCAGTATTTT.

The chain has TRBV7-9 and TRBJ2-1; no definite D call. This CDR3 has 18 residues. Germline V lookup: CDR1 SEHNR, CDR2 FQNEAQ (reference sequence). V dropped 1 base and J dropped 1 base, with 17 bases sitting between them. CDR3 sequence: CASSLELWKVVSYNEQFF. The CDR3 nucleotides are TGTGCCAGCAGCTTAGAATTATGGAAGGTTGTATCCTACAATGAGCAGTTCTTC.

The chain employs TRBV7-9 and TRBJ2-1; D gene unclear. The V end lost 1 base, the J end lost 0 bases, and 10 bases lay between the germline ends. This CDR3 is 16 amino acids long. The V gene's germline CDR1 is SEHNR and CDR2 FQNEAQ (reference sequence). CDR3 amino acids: CASSLGSTHSYNEQFF. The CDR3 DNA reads TGTGCCAGCAGCTTAGGTAGTACCCACTCCTACAATGAGCAGTTCTTC.

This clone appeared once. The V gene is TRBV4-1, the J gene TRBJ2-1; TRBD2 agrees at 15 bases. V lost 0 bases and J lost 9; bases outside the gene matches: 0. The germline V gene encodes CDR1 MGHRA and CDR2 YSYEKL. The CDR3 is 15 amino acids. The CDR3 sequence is CASSQEGLAGGEQFF. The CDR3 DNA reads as TGCGCCAGCAGCCAAGAGGGACTAGCGGGAGGTGAGCAGTTCTTC.

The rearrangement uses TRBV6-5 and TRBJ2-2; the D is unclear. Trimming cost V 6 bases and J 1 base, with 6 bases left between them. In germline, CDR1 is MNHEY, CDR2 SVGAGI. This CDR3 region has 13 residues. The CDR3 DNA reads TGTGCCAGCAGAGCAGGGAACACCGGGGAGCTGTTTTTT. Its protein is CASRAGNTGELFF.

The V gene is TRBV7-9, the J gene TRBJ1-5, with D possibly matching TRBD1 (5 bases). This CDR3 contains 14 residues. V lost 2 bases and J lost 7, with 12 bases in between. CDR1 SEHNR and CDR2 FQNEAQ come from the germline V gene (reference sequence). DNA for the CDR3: TGTGCCAGCAGCTTACCAGGGAGAGGACAGCCCCAGCATTTT. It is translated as CASSLPGRGQPQHF.

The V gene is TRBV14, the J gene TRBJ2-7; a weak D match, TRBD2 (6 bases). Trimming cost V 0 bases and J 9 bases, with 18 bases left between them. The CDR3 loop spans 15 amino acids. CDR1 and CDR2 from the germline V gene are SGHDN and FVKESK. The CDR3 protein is CASSQDGLSRGAQYF. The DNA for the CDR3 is TGTGCCAGCAGCCAAGATGGACTATCGCGAGGGGCGCAGTACTTC.

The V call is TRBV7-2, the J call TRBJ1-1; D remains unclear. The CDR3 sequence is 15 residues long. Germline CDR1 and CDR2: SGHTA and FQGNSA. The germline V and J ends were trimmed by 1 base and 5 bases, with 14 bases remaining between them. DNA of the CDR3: TGTGCCAGCAGCTTAGGAGCCTCGGGGTTGACTGAAGCTTTCTTT. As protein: CASSLGASGLTEAFF.

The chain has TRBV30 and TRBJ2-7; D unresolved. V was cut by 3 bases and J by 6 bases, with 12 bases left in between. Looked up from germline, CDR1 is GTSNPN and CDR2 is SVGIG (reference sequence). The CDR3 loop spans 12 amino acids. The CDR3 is CAWSWQSGEQYF. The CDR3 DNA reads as TGTGCCTGGAGCTGGCAGTCAGGCGAGCAGTACTTC.

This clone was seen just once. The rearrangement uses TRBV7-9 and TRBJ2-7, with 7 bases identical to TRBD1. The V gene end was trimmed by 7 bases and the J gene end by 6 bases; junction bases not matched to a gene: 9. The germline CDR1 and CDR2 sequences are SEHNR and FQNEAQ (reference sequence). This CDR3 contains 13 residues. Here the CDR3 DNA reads TGTGCCAGCATAAAACAGGGGCTAGGCGAGCAGTACTTC. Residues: CASIKQGLGEQYF.

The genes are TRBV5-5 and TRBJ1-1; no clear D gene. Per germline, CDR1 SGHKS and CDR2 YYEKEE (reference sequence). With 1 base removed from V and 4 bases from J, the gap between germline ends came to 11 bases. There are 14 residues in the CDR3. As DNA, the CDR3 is TGTGCCAGCAGCTTGACACTTGTCGGCACTGAAGCTTTCTTT. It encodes CASSLTLVGTEAFF.

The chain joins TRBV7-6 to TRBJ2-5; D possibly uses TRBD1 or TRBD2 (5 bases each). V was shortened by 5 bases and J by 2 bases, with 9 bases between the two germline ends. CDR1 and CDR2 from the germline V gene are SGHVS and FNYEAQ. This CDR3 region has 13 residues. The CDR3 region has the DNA TGTGCCAGCAGCCGGGACCGTCAAGAGACCCAGTACTTC. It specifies CASSRDRQETQYF.

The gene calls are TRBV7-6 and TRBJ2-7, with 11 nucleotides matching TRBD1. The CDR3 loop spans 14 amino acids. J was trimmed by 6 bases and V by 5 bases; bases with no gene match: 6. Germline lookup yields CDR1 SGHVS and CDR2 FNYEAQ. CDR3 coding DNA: TGTGCCAGCAGCCTCAGGACAGGGGGCGGCGAGCAGTACTTC. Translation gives CASSLRTGGGEQYF.

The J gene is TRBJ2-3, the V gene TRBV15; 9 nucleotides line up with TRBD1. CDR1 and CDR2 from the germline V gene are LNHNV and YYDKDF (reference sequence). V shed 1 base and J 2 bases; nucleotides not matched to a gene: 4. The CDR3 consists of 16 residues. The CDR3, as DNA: TGTGCCACCAGCAGAGCTGGGACAGGGAACACAGATACGCAGTATTTT. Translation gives CATSRAGTGNTDTQYF. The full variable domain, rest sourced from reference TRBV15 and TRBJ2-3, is DAMVIQNPRYQVTQFGKPVTLSCSQTLNHNVMYWYQQKSSQAPKLLFHYYDKDFNNEADTPDNFQSRRPNTSFCFLDIRSPGLGDTAMYLCATSRAGTGNTDTQYFGPGTRLTVL.

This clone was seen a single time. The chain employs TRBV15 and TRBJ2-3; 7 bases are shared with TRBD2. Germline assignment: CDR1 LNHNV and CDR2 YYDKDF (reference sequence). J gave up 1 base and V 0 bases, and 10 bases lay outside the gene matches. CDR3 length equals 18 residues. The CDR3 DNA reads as TGTGCCACCAGCAGAGATGGGGCCGGGAGGTCGGGCACAGATACGCAGTATTTT. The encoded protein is CATSRDGAGRSGTDTQYF.

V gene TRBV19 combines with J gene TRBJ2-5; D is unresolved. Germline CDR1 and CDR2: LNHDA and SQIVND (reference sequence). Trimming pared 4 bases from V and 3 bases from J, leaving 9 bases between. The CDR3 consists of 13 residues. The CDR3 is CASSTDPKETQYF. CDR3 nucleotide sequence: TGTGCCAGTAGTACCGACCCCAAAGAGACCCAGTACTTC.

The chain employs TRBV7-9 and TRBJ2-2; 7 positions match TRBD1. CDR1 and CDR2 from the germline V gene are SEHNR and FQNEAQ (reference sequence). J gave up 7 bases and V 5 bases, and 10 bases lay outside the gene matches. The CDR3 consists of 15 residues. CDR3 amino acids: CASSIRQGKGGELFF. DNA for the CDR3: TGTGCCAGCAGCATCCGACAGGGAAAGGGCGGGGAGCTGTTTTTT.

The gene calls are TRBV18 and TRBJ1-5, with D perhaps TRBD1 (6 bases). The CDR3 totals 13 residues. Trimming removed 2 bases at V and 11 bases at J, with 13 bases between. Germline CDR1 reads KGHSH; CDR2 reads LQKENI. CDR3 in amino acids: CASSPRGMGAQHF. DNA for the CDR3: TGTGCCAGCTCACCAAGGGGGATGGGGGCCCAGCATTTT.

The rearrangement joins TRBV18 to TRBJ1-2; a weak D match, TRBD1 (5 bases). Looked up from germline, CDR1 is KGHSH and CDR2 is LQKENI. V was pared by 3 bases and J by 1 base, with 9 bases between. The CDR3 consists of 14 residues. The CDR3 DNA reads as TGTGCCAGCTCACCCGACAGCCTTAACTATGGCTACACCTTC. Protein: CASSPDSLNYGYTF.

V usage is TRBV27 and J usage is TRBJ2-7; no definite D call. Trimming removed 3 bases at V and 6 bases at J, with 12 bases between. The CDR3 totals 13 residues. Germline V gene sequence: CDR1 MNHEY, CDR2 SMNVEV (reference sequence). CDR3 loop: CASSFAARGEQYF. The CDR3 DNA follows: TGTGCCAGCAGTTTCGCGGCCCGCGGCGAGCAGTACTTC.